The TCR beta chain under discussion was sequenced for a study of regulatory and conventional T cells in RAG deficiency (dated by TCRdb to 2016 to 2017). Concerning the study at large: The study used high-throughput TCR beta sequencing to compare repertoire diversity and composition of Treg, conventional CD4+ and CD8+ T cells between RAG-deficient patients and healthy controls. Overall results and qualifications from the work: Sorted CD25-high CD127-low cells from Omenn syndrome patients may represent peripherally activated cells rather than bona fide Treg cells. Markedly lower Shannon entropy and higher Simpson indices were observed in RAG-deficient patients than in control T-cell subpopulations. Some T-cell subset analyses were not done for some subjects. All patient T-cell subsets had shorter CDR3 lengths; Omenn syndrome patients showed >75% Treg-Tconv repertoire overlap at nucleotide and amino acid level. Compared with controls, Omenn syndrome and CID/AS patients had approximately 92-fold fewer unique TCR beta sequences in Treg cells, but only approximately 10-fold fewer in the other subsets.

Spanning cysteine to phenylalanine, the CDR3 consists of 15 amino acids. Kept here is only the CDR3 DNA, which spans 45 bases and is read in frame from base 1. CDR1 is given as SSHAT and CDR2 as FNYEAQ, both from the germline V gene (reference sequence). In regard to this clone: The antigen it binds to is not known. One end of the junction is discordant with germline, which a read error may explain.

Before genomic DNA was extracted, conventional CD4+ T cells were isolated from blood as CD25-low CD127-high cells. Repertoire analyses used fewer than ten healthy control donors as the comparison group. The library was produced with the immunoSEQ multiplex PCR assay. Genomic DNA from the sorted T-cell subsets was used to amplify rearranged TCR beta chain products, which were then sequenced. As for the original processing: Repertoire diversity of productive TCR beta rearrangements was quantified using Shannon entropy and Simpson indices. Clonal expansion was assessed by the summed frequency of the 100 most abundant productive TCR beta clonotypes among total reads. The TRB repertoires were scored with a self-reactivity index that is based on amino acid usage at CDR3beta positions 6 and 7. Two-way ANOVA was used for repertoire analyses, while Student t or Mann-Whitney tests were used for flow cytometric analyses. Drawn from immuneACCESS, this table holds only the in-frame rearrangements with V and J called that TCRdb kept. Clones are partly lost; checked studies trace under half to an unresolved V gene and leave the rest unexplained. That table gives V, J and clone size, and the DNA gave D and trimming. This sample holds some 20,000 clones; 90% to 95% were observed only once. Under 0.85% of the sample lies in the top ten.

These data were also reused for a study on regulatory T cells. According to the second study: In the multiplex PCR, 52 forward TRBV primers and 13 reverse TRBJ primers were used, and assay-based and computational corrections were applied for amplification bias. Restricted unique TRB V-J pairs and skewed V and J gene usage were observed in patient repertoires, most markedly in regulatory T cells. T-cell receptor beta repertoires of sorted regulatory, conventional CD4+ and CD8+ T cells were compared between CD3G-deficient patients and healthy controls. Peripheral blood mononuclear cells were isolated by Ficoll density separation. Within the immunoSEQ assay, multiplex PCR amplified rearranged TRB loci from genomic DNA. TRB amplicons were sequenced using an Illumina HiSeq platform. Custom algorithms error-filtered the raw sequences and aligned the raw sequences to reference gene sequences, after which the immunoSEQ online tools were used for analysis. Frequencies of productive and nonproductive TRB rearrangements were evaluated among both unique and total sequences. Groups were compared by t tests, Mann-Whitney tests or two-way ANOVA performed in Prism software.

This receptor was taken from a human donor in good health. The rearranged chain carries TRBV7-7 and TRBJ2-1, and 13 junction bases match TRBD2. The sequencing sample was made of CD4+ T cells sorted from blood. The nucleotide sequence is TGTGCTAGCAGCTCAGGACTAGCGGGAGACCATGAGCAGTTCTTC. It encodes CASSSGLAGDHEQFF.